The 6 T cell receptor beta chains in this list originate from one sample, sequenced in a study of CD8 T cells in ankylosing spondylitis. TCRdb re-called the 5' RACE reads through MiXCR, storing one row per CDR3 protein. The profile covers roughly 240,000 distinct CDR3 sequences, with roughly 8.2% appearing a single time and 4% to 5.5% taken by the ten largest. Sequencing was performed on blood, either unsorted or a sorted T cell fraction (not recorded which). The receptors stem from a female donor with ankylosing spondylitis or in good health (not recorded which).

At least ten counts were recorded for this clonotype. DNA of the CDR3: TGCGCCAGCAGCCCCGCGGACAGCGACCTGAACTACACCTTC. Translating gives CASSPADSDLNYTF. The rearrangement joins TRBV5-1 to TRBJ1-2, with TRBD1 as a possible D gene (6 bases). From germline, CDR1 is SGHRS and CDR2 YFSETQ. CDR3 length equals 14 residues. Deletions cut 4 bases from V and 10 bases from J, with 20 bases between.

This clonotype was seen repeatedly, ten times or more. The V gene is TRBV5-4, the J gene TRBJ2-2; 14 nucleotides line up with TRBD2. J lost 7 bases, V lost 2 bases, and 7 bases had no gene match. Germline lookup yields CDR1 SGHNT and CDR2 YYREEE (reference sequence). The length of the CDR3 is 17 residues. CDR3 amino acids: CASSFKGGLAGVGELFF. The DNA of the CDR3 is TGTGCCAGCAGCTTTAAGGGGGGACTAGCGGGAGTCGGGGAGCTGTTTTTT.

This clonotype was detected many times. CDR3 in amino acids: CASRGNTGELFF. CDR3 in DNA: TGTGCCAGCAGGGGGAACACCGGGGAGCTGTTTTTT. The rearrangement links TRBV6-5 to TRBJ2-2; no reliable D call. The V gene's germline CDR1 is MNHEY and CDR2 SVGAGI. Trimming stripped 6 bases from V and 1 base from J, with 3 bases between. This CDR3 has 12 residues.

This clonotype was detected ten times or more. The J gene is TRBJ2-4, the V gene TRBV20-1, with D possibly being TRBD2 (6 bases). The V end lost 0 bases, the J end lost 0 bases, and 12 bases lay between the germline ends. Germline assignment: CDR1 DFQATT and CDR2 SNEGSKA (reference sequence). The CDR3 extends over 16 amino acids. CDR3 region: CSARDWGVIAKNIQYF. DNA of the CDR3: TGCAGTGCTAGAGATTGGGGGGTTATAGCCAAAAACATTCAGTACTTC.

This clonotype was picked up many times. The chain recombines TRBV19 with TRBJ2-2; the D gene is possibly TRBD2 (5 bases). Germline V gene data show CDR1 as LNHDA and CDR2 as SQIVND (reference sequence). This CDR3 has 13 amino acids. Trimming removed 3 bases at V and 6 bases at J, with 8 bases between. As DNA, the CDR3 is TGTGCCAGTAGTATCAGCGGCTCCGGGGAGCTGTTTTTT. It encodes CASSISGSGELFF.

Points on this clonotype: This sequence may be a read error, since a much larger clone differs from it by one base. This chain links TRBV11-2 with TRBJ1-4; D might be TRBD1 (6 bases). There are 14 residues in the CDR3. In germline, CDR1 is SGHAT, CDR2 FQNNGV. CDR3 residues: CASSFGGRGENLFF. For the CDR3, the DNA is TGTGCCAGCAGCTTTGGGGGGCGTGGAGAAAATCTGTTTTTT.